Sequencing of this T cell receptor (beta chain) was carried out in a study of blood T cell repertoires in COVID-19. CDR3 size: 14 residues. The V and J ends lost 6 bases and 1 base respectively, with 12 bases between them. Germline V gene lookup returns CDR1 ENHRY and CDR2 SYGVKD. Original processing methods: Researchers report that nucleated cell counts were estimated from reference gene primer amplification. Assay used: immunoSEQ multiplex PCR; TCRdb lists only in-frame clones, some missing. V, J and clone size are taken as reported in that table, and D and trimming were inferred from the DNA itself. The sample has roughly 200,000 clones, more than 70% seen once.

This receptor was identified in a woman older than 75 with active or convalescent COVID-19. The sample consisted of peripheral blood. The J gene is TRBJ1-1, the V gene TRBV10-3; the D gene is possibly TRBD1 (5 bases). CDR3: CAISDMTANTEAFF. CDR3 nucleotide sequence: TGTGCCATCAGCGACATGACAGCGAACACTGAAGCTTTCTTT.